Detailed here is one TCR beta chain. Its specificity is unknown. The treatment is: approximately 9-day PBMC culture with coronavirus spike peptide pools or control peptides (ViraFEST assay). Between the trimmed V and J ends, which lost 3 bases and 3 bases, there was a span of 12 bases. This CDR3 region has 14 residues. Looked up from germline, CDR1 is KGHSH and CDR2 is LQKENI. This entry is derived from a study of vaccination and CD4 T cells after COVID-19. Cultured CD4+ T cell DNA underwent sequencing with the Oncomine TCR Beta short-read assay. From the PCR reads, TCRdb called clonotypes with MiXCR, one entry per CDR3 protein. In the table there are over 10,000 distinct CDR3 sequences, around three fifths of which are singletons.

The TCR originated in a human donor who had recovered from COVID-19. The V and J genes are TRBV18 and TRBJ2-7; D is uncertain. Material: CD4+ T cells from blood, cultured in vitro. In DNA, the CDR3 is TGTGCCAGCTCACCTAATGACGGCCGCTACGAGCAGTACTTC. This gives the protein CASSPNDGRYEQYF. Looking up the rest from reference TRBV18 and TRBJ2-7 gives the full variable domain: NAGVMQNPRHLVRRRGQEARLRCSPMKGHSHVYWYRQLPEEGLKFMVYLQKENIIDESGMPKERFSAEFPKEGPSILRIQQVVRGDSAAYFCASSPNDGRYEQYFGPGTRLTVT.